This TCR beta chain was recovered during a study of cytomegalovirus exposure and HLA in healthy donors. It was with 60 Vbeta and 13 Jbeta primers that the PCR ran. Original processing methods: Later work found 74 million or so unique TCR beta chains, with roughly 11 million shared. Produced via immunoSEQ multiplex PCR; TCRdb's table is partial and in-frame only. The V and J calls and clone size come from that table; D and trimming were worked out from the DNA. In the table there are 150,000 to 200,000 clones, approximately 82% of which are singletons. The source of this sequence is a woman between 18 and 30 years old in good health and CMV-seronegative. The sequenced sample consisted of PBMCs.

CDR3 nucleotide sequence: TGTGCCAGCAGTTTATTAGGGACCGGGACTAATAACTACGAGCAGTACTTC. This translates into CASSLLGTGTNNYEQYF. This chain uses TRBV28 with TRBJ2-7, with 7 bases fitting TRBD2. With 1 base clipped from V and 3 bases from J, the junction kept 12 bases outside the gene matches. This CDR3 contains 17 residues. The germline CDR1 and CDR2 sequences are MDHEN and SYDVKM.